Below, one T cell receptor beta chain is given with its context. The data were taken from a study of blood T cell repertoires in COVID-19. Overall study context: Acute and convalescent COVID-19 specimens originated in the United States, Italy and Spain. The analysed material was cDNA or gDNA that came from T cells, B-cell-depleted T cells, or PBMCs.

Authors' methods: From reference gene primer amplification, estimates of nucleated cell counts were derived. Measured with immunoSEQ multiplex PCR; TCRdb has only the in-frame clones, and not every one. Clone size and V and J calls were adopted from that table, with D and trimming inferred from the DNA. The table shows some 230,000 clones, with about nine tenths occurring only once. This CDR3 has 15 amino acids. The ends were cut back, 0 bases at V and 5 bases at J, with 14 bases in the middle. The V gene's germline CDR1 is SGHKS and CDR2 YYEKEE (reference sequence). The chain has TRBV5-5 and TRBJ1-2; D gene unclear. Source material: peripheral blood. The origin of this receptor is a man younger than 40 who had recovered from COVID-19. The CDR3 region has the DNA TGTGCCAGCAGCTTGGCCCCGGGAAGTGGGTATGGCTACACCTTC. It specifies CASSLAPGSGYGYTF.